A single sample is the source of the 4 T cell receptor beta chains below, sequenced in a study of shared clonotypes between healthy human individuals. Sequencing was performed with immunoSEQ multiplex PCR; in TCRdb, only in-frame clones are kept and a portion is missing. The sample contains hundreds of thousands of clones, 70% to 80% of which appear only once. The sequencing sample was made of PBMCs. The receptors were sampled from a woman aged 40-49 years in good health. Some clones in this sample may be carry-over from other donors' samples.

This chain links TRBV19 with TRBJ1-1; no reliable D call. The CDR3 is 12 residues long. Germline V gene sequence: CDR1 LNHDA, CDR2 SQIVND (reference sequence). V was trimmed by 9 bases and J by 3 bases, leaving 11 bases between them. The CDR3 region is CASLGMYTEAFF. CDR3 coding DNA: TGTGCCAGCCTTGGGATGTACACTGAAGCTTTCTTT.

This clone was found once. The CDR3 DNA follows: TGTGCCAGCAGTTACGCTAGTGGGGAGCAGTTCTTC. It encodes CASSYASGEQFF. V usage is TRBV6-5 and J usage is TRBJ2-1; D is ambiguous. With 2 bases removed from V and 10 bases from J, the gap between germline ends came to 9 bases. The CDR3 covers 12 residues. Per germline, CDR1 MNHEY and CDR2 SVGAGI.

V and J are TRBV19 and TRBJ2-5; D perhaps matches TRBD1 (6 bases). The germline CDR1 and CDR2 sequences are LNHDA and SQIVND (reference sequence). V lost 7 bases and J 7 bases, leaving 19 bases between the germline ends. CDR3 size: 14 residues. As DNA, the CDR3 is TGTGCCAGTACCGATCCCGGACAGTCGGGGACCCAGTACTTC. Translating it yields CASTDPGQSGTQYF. Based on the CDR3 plus reference TRBV19 and TRBJ2-5, the full variable domain is DGGITQSPKYLFRKEGQNVTLSCEQNLNHDAMYWYRQDPGQGLRLIYYSQIVNDFQKGDIAEGYSVSREKKESFPLTVTSAQKNPTAFYLCASTDPGQSGTQYFGPGTRLLVL.

The CDR3 reads CASSQESRRHGYTF. The CDR3, as DNA: TGCGCCAGCAGCCAAGAATCCAGGAGGCATGGCTACACCTTC. The chain is built from TRBV4-1 and TRBJ1-2; D is unclear. Germline V CDR1 and CDR2: MGHRA, YSYEKL. V was shortened by 0 bases and J by 6 bases, with 11 bases between the two germline ends. The CDR3 extends over 14 amino acids.